The 6 T cell receptor beta chains in this list originate from one sample, sequenced in a study of shared clonotypes between healthy human individuals. TCRdb's table, derived via immunoSEQ multiplex PCR, lists solely in-frame clones and lacks some. Here the sample spans 2 million to 2.5 million clones, 93% being singletons. Sequencing was performed on naive CD4+ T cells from PBMCs. As to subset: CD45RA+ positively selected. The receptors derive from a man in his late teens or twenties in good health. Some clones in this sample may be carry-over from other donors' samples.

J is TRBJ2-7 and V is TRBV28; 9 nucleotides match TRBD2. There are 15 residues in the CDR3. V trimming: 1 base; J trimming: 0 bases; junction bases outside the gene matches: 1. Germline V CDR1 and CDR2: MDHEN, SYDVKM. The CDR3 coding sequence is TGTGCCAGCAGTTTATTACTAGCGGGCTCCTACGAGCAGTACTTC. This codes for CASSLLLAGSYEQYF.

The J gene is TRBJ1-6, the V gene TRBV5-1; TRBD1 matches at 7 bases. Trimming cost V 4 bases and J 6 bases; bases outside gene matches: 7. This CDR3 region has 15 residues. The germline V gene has CDR1 SGHRS and CDR2 YFSETQ. CDR3 protein: CASSRQGNSNSPLHF. The CDR3 DNA is TGCGCCAGCAGCCGACAGGGTAATAGTAATTCACCCCTCCACTTT.

CDR3 sequence (DNA): TGTGCCAGCCCCCCGCCACTAGGTAGCTACAATGAGCAGTTCTTC. Translated, it gives CASPPPLGSYNEQFF. The chain is built from TRBV28 and TRBJ2-1, with D possibly TRBD2 on 5 matching bases. V was trimmed by 8 bases and J by 3 bases, leaving 17 bases between them. Germline lookup yields CDR1 MDHEN and CDR2 SYDVKM. The CDR3 is made up of 15 amino acids.

This chain joins TRBV7-9 and TRBJ2-5; TRBD1 might be the D (5 bases). The CDR3 is 14 residues long. Germline V CDR1 and CDR2: SEHNR, FQNEAQ (reference sequence). V shed 3 bases and J shed 5 bases, with 13 bases lying between them. In nucleotides, the CDR3 is TGTGCCAGCAGCTTCGCTGGGGCAGTTGAGACCCAGTACTTC. Translated: CASSFAGAVETQYF. Supplemented by reference TRBV7-9 and TRBJ2-5, the full variable domain reads DTGVSQNPRHKITKRGQNVTFRCDPISEHNRLYWYRQTLGQGPEFLTYFQNEAQLEKSRLLSDRFSAERPKGSFSTLEIQRTEQGDSAMYLCASSFAGAVETQYFGPGTRLLVL.

This clone is a singleton in its sample. This chain uses TRBV9 with TRBJ2-7; a weak D match, TRBD1 (5 bases). Germline lookup yields CDR1 SGDLS and CDR2 YYNGEE. The ends were cut back, 0 bases at V and 1 base at J, with 17 bases in the middle. The CDR3 runs 17 residues. This CDR3 reads CASSVGSPRERSYEQYF. The CDR3 DNA follows: TGTGCCAGCAGCGTAGGTTCCCCCAGGGAAAGGTCCTACGAGCAGTACTTC.

V usage is TRBV6-1 and J usage is TRBJ1-1; 7 positions match TRBD1. Per germline, CDR1 MNHNS and CDR2 SASEGT. V trimming: 5 bases; J trimming: 2 bases; junction bases outside the gene matches: 5. The CDR3 length is 14 residues. The CDR3 DNA reads TGTGCCAGCAGTCGGGACAGAGCTAACACTGAAGCTTTCTTT. It is translated as CASSRDRANTEAFF.